The rows below give T cell receptor beta chains drawn from one sample of a study of shared clonotypes between healthy human individuals. This table comes from immunoSEQ multiplex PCR, and its TCRdb copy is limited to in-frame clones, with some not included. The table has some 2,100,000 clones, more than 90% seen once. The sample comprised naive CD4+ T cells sorted from blood. These receptor sequences come from a man between 18 and 35 years old in good health. Each CDR3 is given without its conserved first and last residue. The size entry is marked missing in some rows and otherwise reads once, few, many or a size class.

J gene | clone size | V gene | CDR3 protein
TRBJ2-1 | . | TRBV5-1 | ASSPGLATYNEQF
TRBJ1-3 | . | TRBV2 | ASSELRDTIY
TRBJ2-7 | . | TRBV6-1 | ASTYGQLEQY
TRBJ1-5 | . | TRBV18 | ASSPGGEPQH
TRBJ1-2 | . | TRBV7-9 | ASMGDYGYT
TRBJ2-7 | . | TRBV9 | ASSVEPGAGEQY
TRBJ2-7 | . | TRBV7-9 | ASALLPTYEQY
TRBJ2-7 | once | TRBV5-4 | ASSAGLAGVSEQY
TRBJ2-2 | . | TRBV5-4 | ASSYSSGGSTGELF
TRBJ2-7 | once | TRBV5-1 | ASSVGGYEQY
TRBJ2-1 | . | TRBV7-2 | ASSSTDARTGYGNEQF
TRBJ2-7 | . | TRBV7-2 | ASSLDLAGYEQY
TRBJ1-2 | . | TRBV10-2 | ASSEVPRGRGRSNYGYT
TRBJ2-5 | . | TRBV10-3 | AISPGQGAGGETQY
TRBJ1-6 | . | TRBV6-1 | ASSATGASPLH
TRBJ2-1 | . | TRBV14 | ASSQDQGPTFFPNNEQF
TRBJ1-1 | . | TRBV5-4 | ASSWGQGGEAF
TRBJ2-3 | . | TRBV7-9 | ASQAGTSGSDTQY
TRBJ2-2 | . | TRBV7-2 | ASSLPRDRRNTGELF
TRBJ2-7 | . | TRBV6-1 | ASSDPGTISYEQY
TRBJ2-7 | . | TRBV5-4 | ASRPRSGDSHEQY
TRBJ1-1 | . | TRBV7-2 | ASSLEGAPNTEAF
TRBJ1-1 | once | TRBV21-1 | ASSGELAQIRTEAF
TRBJ2-2 | once | TRBV18 | ASSSKNTGELF
TRBJ1-5 | . | TRBV18 | ASSPTGVNSNQPQH